This T cell receptor (beta chain) was identified in a study of T cell responses to AZD1222 COVID-19 vaccine. Clones were read by immunoSEQ multiplex PCR, and TCRdb kept only the in-frame ones, dropping some. The table includes fewer than 150,000 clones, approximately 85% detected once. Note on this clone: The antigen remains unidentified.

The V and J ends lost 3 bases and 9 bases respectively, with 12 bases between them. The CDR3 sequence is 14 residues long. CDR1 and CDR2 from the germline V gene are MRHNA and SNTAGT. Broader study findings: Rises in breadth and depth of Spike-specific TCRs came after two AZD1222 doses. The study sampled repertoires only after the peak T cell response. Mapped onto spike, vaccine-associated CD4 TCRs spanned it and were dominant at 160-218 and 743-854.

The chain is built from TRBV6-4 and TRBJ1-6; no clear D. The sample was peripheral blood, taken on day 0 of AZD1222 vaccination. This sequence originates from an adult in good health. This CDR3 is CASSDGKAGSPLHF. CDR3 DNA: TGTGCCAGCAGTGATGGGAAGGCGGGTTCACCCCTCCACTTT.